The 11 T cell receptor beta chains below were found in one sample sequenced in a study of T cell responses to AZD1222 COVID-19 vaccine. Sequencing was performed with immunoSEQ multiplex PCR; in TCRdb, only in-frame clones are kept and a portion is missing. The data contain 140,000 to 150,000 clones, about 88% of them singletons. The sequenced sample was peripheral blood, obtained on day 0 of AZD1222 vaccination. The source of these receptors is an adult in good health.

The CDR3 DNA follows: TGTGCCACCGCTCTTTCCTCCTCCTACGAGCAGTACTTC. As protein: CATALSSSYEQYF. The chain couples TRBV10-3 to TRBJ2-7, with D uncertain. The CDR3 consists of 13 residues. V gave up 10 bases and J gave up 0 bases, with 13 bases separating them. Looked up from germline, CDR1 is ENHRY and CDR2 is SYGVKD.

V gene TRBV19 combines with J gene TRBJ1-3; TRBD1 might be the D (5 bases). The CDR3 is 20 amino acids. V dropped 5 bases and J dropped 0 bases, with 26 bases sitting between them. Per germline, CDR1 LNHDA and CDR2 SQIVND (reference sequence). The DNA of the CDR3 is TGTGCCAGTAGTTCCTCGTTCCTCCAAAATCAGGGATTCTCTGGAAACACCATATATTTT. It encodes CASSSSFLQNQGFSGNTIYF.

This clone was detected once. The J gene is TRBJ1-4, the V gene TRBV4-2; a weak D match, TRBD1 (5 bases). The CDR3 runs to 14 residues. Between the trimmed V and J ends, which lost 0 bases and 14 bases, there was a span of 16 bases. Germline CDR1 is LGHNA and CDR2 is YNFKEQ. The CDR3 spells CASSQDQPSAGLFF. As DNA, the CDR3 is TGTGCCAGCAGCCAAGATCAACCTTCGGCAGGGCTGTTTTTT.

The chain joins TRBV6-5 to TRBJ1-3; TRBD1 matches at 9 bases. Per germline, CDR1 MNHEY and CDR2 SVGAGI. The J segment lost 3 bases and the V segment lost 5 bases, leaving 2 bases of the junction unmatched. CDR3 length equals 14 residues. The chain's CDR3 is CASSRTGVGNTIYF. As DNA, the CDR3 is TGTGCCAGCAGTCGGACAGGGGTTGGAAACACCATATATTTT.

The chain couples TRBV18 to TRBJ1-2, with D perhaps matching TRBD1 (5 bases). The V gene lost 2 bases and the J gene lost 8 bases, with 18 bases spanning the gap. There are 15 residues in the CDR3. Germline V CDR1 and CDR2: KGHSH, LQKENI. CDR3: CASSPEWSQGGGYTF. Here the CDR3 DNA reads TGTGCCAGCTCACCAGAGTGGAGCCAGGGTGGCGGCTACACCTTC.

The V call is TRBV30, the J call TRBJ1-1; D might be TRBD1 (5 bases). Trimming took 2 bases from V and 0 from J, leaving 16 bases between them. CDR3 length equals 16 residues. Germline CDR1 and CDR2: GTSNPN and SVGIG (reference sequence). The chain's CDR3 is CAWSPPGAQMNTEAFF. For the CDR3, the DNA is TGTGCCTGGAGTCCCCCTGGGGCCCAAATGAACACTGAAGCTTTCTTT.

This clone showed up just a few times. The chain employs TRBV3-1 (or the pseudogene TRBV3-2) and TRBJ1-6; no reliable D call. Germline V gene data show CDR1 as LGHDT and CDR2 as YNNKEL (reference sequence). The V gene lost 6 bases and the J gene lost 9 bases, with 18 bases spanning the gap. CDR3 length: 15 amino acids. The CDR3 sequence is CASSFTVTGGSPLHF. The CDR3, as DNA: TGTGCCAGCAGTTTTACAGTTACCGGAGGTTCACCCCTCCACTTT.

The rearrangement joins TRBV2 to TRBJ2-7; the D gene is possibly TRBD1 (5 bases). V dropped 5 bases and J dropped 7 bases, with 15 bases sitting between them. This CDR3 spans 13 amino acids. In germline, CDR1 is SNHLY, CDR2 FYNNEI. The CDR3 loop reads CASSFDSLREQYF. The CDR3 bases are TGTGCCAGCAGTTTTGACAGCCTAAGGGAGCAGTACTTC.

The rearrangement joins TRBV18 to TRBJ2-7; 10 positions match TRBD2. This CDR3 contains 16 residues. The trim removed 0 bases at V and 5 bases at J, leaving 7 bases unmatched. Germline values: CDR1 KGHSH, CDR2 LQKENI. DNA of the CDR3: TGTGCCAGCTCACCACCTGGGGGACTAGCGTTACACGAGCAGTACTTC. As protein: CASSPPGGLALHEQYF.

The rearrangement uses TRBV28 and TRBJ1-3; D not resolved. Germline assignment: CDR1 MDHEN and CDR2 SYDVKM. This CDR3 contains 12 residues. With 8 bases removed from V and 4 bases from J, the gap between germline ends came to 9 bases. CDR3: CASVSQGNTIYF. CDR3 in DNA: TGTGCCAGCGTATCTCAAGGAAACACCATATATTTT.

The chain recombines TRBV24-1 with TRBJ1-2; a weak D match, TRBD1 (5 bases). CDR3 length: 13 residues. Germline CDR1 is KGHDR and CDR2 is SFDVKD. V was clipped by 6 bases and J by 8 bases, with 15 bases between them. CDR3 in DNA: TGTGCCACCAGTCCCGGGACCGAGACGGGCTACACCTTC. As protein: CATSPGTETGYTF.